Below, 25 T cell receptor beta chains from the same sample are listed, as sequenced in a study of kidney transplant recipient with SARS-CoV-2 infection. TCRdb ran MiXCR on the reads and lists one entry per CDR3 protein. This sample yields fewer than 250,000 distinct CDR3 sequences, of which 25% to 35% are seen a single time; roughly 7% belongs to the top ten. The sample in question was a blood sample, obtained at baseline and on roughly day 120 from a kidney transplant recipient. The receptors come from a male patient aged 30 to 39 who had COVID-19 and was a kidney transplant recipient. Some T cells may be supplied by the graft donor.

In regard to this clonotype: Possible read error: a much larger clone is one base away. The V and J genes are TRBV6-1 and TRBJ2-1; D might be TRBD1 (5 bases). This CDR3 is built from 14 residues. Germline V lookup: CDR1 MNHNS, CDR2 SASEGT. CDR3 sequence: CTSTIRAGSNEQFF. The CDR3 coding sequence is TGTACCAGCACCATCCGGGCAGGGTCGAATGAGCAGTTCTTC.

This clonotype appeared many times. The gene calls are TRBV7-2 and TRBJ1-5; D is uncertain. V gave up 2 bases and J gave up 0 bases, with 11 bases separating them. The length of the CDR3 is 16 residues. Per germline, CDR1 SGHTA and CDR2 FQGNSA. CDR3 loop: CASSLSDPYSNQPQHF. The CDR3 DNA is TGTGCCAGCAGCTTATCAGATCCTTATAGCAATCAGCCCCAGCATTTT.

This clonotype was seen ten or more times. The J gene is TRBJ1-1, the V gene TRBV29-1; possible D gene TRBD1, 5 bases. V lost 5 bases and J 1 base, leaving 11 bases between the germline ends. Germline CDR1 and CDR2: SQVTM and ANQGSEA. The CDR3 has 13 residues. The CDR3 protein is CSVFSGENTEAFF. The CDR3 nucleotides are TGCAGCGTTTTCTCGGGGGAGAACACTGAAGCTTTCTTT.

This clonotype was seen ten or more times. The V gene is TRBV24-1, the J gene TRBJ2-2, with 9 positions matching TRBD1. J was trimmed by 2 bases and V by 7 bases; bases with no gene match: 4. Germline V gene sequence: CDR1 KGHDR, CDR2 SFDVKD. The CDR3 totals 15 residues. CDR3 sequence: CATSRTGDNTGELFF. The CDR3 DNA sequence: TGTGCCACCAGCCGGACAGGGGACAACACCGGGGAGCTGTTTTTT.

There are many counts of this clonotype. The rearrangement uses TRBV10-1 and TRBJ1-3; TRBD1 is a possible D gene (5 bases). Trimming shortened V by 0 bases and J by 0 bases, and 12 bases separated the two germline ends. This CDR3 is built from 17 residues. The germline V gene encodes CDR1 WNHNN and CDR2 SYGVQD (reference sequence). CDR3 loop: CASSESGGPLSGNTIYF. The DNA of the CDR3 is TGCGCCAGCAGTGAGTCGGGGGGTCCCCTCTCTGGAAACACCATATATTTT.

With respect to this clonotype: At one boundary the junction diverges from the germline segment, which might be a read error. The CDR3 sequence is CASSHADPGDYSYTF. CDR3 bases: TGTGCCAGCAGCCACGCGGACCCGGGGGACTATAGCTACACCTTC. This chain connects TRBV3-1 to TRBJ1-2, with D possibly being TRBD1 (5 bases). The CDR3 loop spans 15 amino acids. From germline, CDR1 is LGHDT and CDR2 YNNKEL (reference sequence). Full variable domain (missing parts from reference TRBV3-1 and TRBJ1-2): DTAVSQTPKYLVTQMGNDKSIKCEQNLGHDTMYWYKQDSKKFLKIMFSYNNKELIINETVPNRFSPKSPDKAHLNLHINSLELGDSAVYFCASSHADPGDYSYTFGSGTRLTVV.

This clonotype occurred many times. The chain links TRBV7-3 to TRBJ2-3, with 10 bases identical to TRBD2. V lost 5 bases, J lost 4 bases, and 12 bases stayed unmatched. The CDR3 length is 17 residues. Germline lookup yields CDR1 SGHTA and CDR2 FQGTGA. CDR3 amino acids: CASSPEASGSIADTQYF. The CDR3 nucleotides are TGTGCCAGCAGCCCCGAAGCTAGCGGGAGTATAGCAGATACGCAGTATTTT.

Concerning this clonotype itself: A much larger clone is a single base away; this may be a read error. The gene calls are TRBV6-6 and TRBJ1-1, with D unresolved. Germline CDR1 MNHNY, CDR2 SVGAGI (reference sequence). The CDR3 covers 12 residues. This CDR3 is CACRSADTEAFF. The CDR3 nucleotides read TGTGCCTGCAGATCAGCGGACACTGAAGCTTTCTTT.

This rearrangement joins TRBV7-9 to TRBJ2-5; D remains unclear. Trimming cost V 2 bases and J 0 bases, with 7 bases left between them. The CDR3 length is 14 residues. The V gene's germline CDR1 is SEHNR and CDR2 FQNEAQ (reference sequence). In DNA form, the CDR3 reads TGTGCCAGCAGCTTAAAAGGGTACCAAGAGACCCAGTACTTC. Translated, it gives CASSLKGYQETQYF. Filled out from reference TRBV7-9 and TRBJ2-5, the complete variable domain reads DTGVSQNPRHKITKRGQNVTFRCDPISEHNRLYWYRQTLGQGPEFLTYFQNEAQLEKSRLLSDRFSAERPKGSFSTLEIQRTEQGDSAMYLCASSLKGYQETQYFGPGTRLLVL.

This clonotype was found many times. CDR3 in DNA: TGTGCCAGCAGTTACGACTTGACAGGGCGGTTGGCTGAAGCTTTCTTT. Protein product: CASSYDLTGRLAEAFF. V usage is TRBV6-5 and J usage is TRBJ1-1, with TRBD1 identical over 7 bases. CDR3 size: 16 residues. Germline V gives CDR1 MNHEY, CDR2 SVGAGI. V gave up 2 bases and J gave up 6 bases; unmatched junction bases: 12.

This clonotype was detected ten times or more. The J gene is TRBJ1-6, the V gene TRBV20-1; D possibly corresponds to TRBD1 (5 bases). The CDR3 extends over 14 amino acids. CDR1 and CDR2 (germline): DFQATT, SNEGSKA (reference sequence). Trimming left V 3 bases short and J 5 bases short, with 11 bases between. The CDR3 protein is CSASPGTHNSPLHF. CDR3 nucleotides: TGCAGTGCTAGTCCCGGGACCCATAATTCACCCCTCCACTTT.

This clonotype was counted many times. The J gene is TRBJ1-5, the V gene TRBV15; D unclear. V was clipped by 4 bases and J by 9 bases, with 10 bases between them. The CDR3 has 12 amino acids. The germline V gene encodes CDR1 LNHNV and CDR2 YYDKDF (reference sequence). The DNA for the CDR3 is TGTGCCACCAGCAACGGTTTAGGGCCCCAGCATTTT. It yields the protein CATSNGLGPQHF.

Worth noting for this clonotype: The junction does not match germline at one end; this may be a read error. The chain recombines TRBV15 with TRBJ2-5; the D call may be TRBD1 or TRBD2 (5 bases each). The CDR3 spans 15 residues. Germline CDR1 and CDR2: LNHNV and YYDKDF (reference sequence). CDR3 sequence: CAASRMPGHQETQYF. Here the CDR3 DNA reads TGTGCCGCCAGCAGAATGCCGGGACACCAAGAGACCCAGTACTTC.

This clonotype was detected many times. The CDR3 coding sequence is TGTGCCAGCAGCCCGGGAGTAGAACTGTTTTTT. Amino acids: CASSPGVELFF. The V call is TRBV7-9, the J call TRBJ1-4; D ambiguous. V was trimmed by 5 bases and J by 12 bases, leaving 10 bases between them. In germline, CDR1 is SEHNR, CDR2 FQNEAQ (reference sequence). The CDR3 sequence is 11 residues long.

In this sample, this clonotype turned up a few times. The J gene is TRBJ2-3, the V gene TRBV5-4; D possibly corresponds to TRBD1 (5 bases). The V gene lost 4 bases and the J gene lost 4 bases, with 10 bases spanning the gap. Germline values: CDR1 SGHNT, CDR2 YYREEE (reference sequence). The CDR3 is 13 amino acids. Here the CDR3 reads CASSRQGPDTQYF. Written as DNA, the CDR3 is TGTGCCAGCAGCCGCCAGGGCCCAGATACGCAGTATTTT. The full variable domain, its missing parts supplied by reference TRBV5-4 and TRBJ2-3, is ETGVTQSPTHLIKTRGQQVTLRCSSQSGHNTVSWYQQALGQGPQFIFQYYREEENGRGNFPPRFSGLQFPNYSSELNVNALELDDSALYLCASSRQGPDTQYFGPGTRLTVL.

Notes on this clonotype: A clone one base away is much larger, so this may be a read error. The chain carries TRBV6-5 and TRBJ2-1; no definite D call. Deletions cut 2 bases from V and 7 bases from J, with 15 bases between. This CDR3 has 15 amino acids. The germline gives CDR1 MNHEY, CDR2 SVGAGI. The CDR3 here is CASSYDGPLTNEQFF. DNA of the CDR3: TGTGCCAGCAGTTACGACGGGCCCCTTACGAATGAGCAGTTCTTC.

The table lists this clonotype with a few counts. The chain links TRBV3-1 to TRBJ1-1; no reliable D call. Trimming took 4 bases from V and 4 from J, leaving 22 bases between them. The CDR3 totals 17 residues. Germline V gene lookup returns CDR1 LGHDT and CDR2 YNNKEL (reference sequence). The CDR3 reads CASSRGCPISIRTEAFF. The CDR3, as DNA: TGTGCCAGCAGCCGTGGTTGTCCCATTTCAATTCGCACTGAAGCTTTCTTT.

Turning to this clonotype: The junction departs from the called germline gene at one end, perhaps through a read error. The CDR3 DNA follows: TGTGCCAGCAGCTTTTTGGGACAGGGAACCGAGGAGCTGTTTTTC. This encodes CASSFLGQGTEELFF. V and J are TRBV7-6 and TRBJ2-2; 9 bases line up with TRBD1. Germline V CDR1 and CDR2: SGHVS, FNYEAQ. The CDR3 runs 15 residues.

A word on this clonotype: This may be a read error, as it is one base from a much larger clone. This chain joins TRBV20-1 and TRBJ1-2; tentative D call: TRBD1 (5 bases). This CDR3 spans 11 amino acids. The ends were cut back, 2 bases at V and 7 bases at J, with 8 bases in the middle. Per the germline V gene, CDR1 is DFQATT and CDR2 is SNEGSKA (reference sequence). CDR3 residues: CSARWTRGYTF. CDR3 bases: TGCAGTGCTAGATGGACACGTGGCTACACCTTC.

The sample holds many counts of this clonotype. The CDR3 DNA reads TGTGCCAGCAGTCCGACTAGCGGGAGTTCCGGGGAGCTGTTTTTT. Protein: CASSPTSGSSGELFF. The gene calls are TRBV2 and TRBJ2-2; 12 nucleotides align to TRBD2. Germline V lookup: CDR1 SNHLY, CDR2 FYNNEI. With 5 bases clipped from V and 6 bases from J, the junction kept 4 bases outside the gene matches. CDR3 size: 15 residues.

This clonotype was detected only a few times. The V call is TRBV5-1, the J call TRBJ2-1, with TRBD2 matching 7 bases. Trimming removed 5 bases from V and 2 bases from J; junction bases left unmatched: 13. Germline lookup yields CDR1 SGHRS and CDR2 YFSETQ. The CDR3 runs to 17 residues. CDR3 amino acids: CASRFRLDGRTYNEQFF. The DNA of the CDR3 is TGCGCCAGCAGGTTCAGACTTGACGGGAGGACCTACAATGAGCAGTTCTTC.

The sample holds many counts of this clonotype. The chain recombines TRBV27 with TRBJ2-2; 8 bases match TRBD1. With V trimmed by 4 bases and J by 7 bases, 8 bases remained unmatched. The germline gives CDR1 MNHEY, CDR2 SMNVEV (reference sequence). The CDR3 extends over 15 amino acids. The CDR3 DNA sequence: TGTGCCAGCAGTTCCATAAGGACAGGGAACGGGGAGCTGTTTTTT. Protein: CASSSIRTGNGELFF.

Comments on this clonotype: At one end the junction does not follow the germline gene, possibly because of a read error. The gene calls are TRBV24-1 and TRBJ2-5; D may be TRBD1 (5 bases). Looked up from germline, CDR1 is KGHDR and CDR2 is SFDVKD. This CDR3 comprises 16 residues. The CDR3 loop is CATSDSWGRPQETQHF. The CDR3 nucleotides read TGTGCCACCAGTGATTCCTGGGGCAGGCCCCAAGAGACCCAGCACTTC.

On this clonotype itself: This may be a read error, as it is one base from a much larger clone. The CDR3 coding sequence is TGTGCCAGCAGCACCCACACTGAATCTAACTATGGCTACACCTTC. It is translated as CASSTHTESNYGYTF. This rearrangement joins TRBV4-2 to TRBJ1-2; D remains ambiguous. V lost 5 bases, J lost 0 bases, and 13 bases lay in between. The CDR3 extends over 15 amino acids. Per the germline V gene, CDR1 is LGHNA and CDR2 is YNFKEQ.

The chain carries TRBV3-1 and TRBJ2-3; 9 positions agree with TRBD1. The germline V gene has CDR1 LGHDT and CDR2 YNNKEL (reference sequence). V lost 3 bases, J lost 4 bases, and 11 bases stayed unmatched. This CDR3 is 17 amino acids long. The CDR3 bases are TGTGCCAGCAGCCAGGAGACCGGGACAGGGTCTTCAGATACGCAGTATTTT. Translated, it gives CASSQETGTGSSDTQYF.